Presented here are 13 T cell receptor beta chains from one specimen sequenced in a study of cytomegalovirus exposure and HLA in healthy donors. Primers: 60 Vbeta forward and 13 Jbeta reverse. Profiling relied on immunoSEQ multiplex PCR, and the TCRdb table lists in-frame clones only, not all of them. The repertoire holds roughly 140,000 clones, with about 75% as singletons. The material sequenced was PBMCs. These receptors came from a man in his late teens or twenties in good health and CMV-seronegative.

This clone was found a few times. This chain joins TRBV9 and TRBJ2-3; TRBD1 aligns across 7 bases. With 2 bases clipped from V and 5 bases from J, the junction kept 11 bases outside the gene matches. There are 16 residues in the CDR3. Germline assignment: CDR1 SGDLS and CDR2 YYNGEE. The CDR3 nucleotides read TGTGCCAGCAGCGTGGTCCCAGGGGGAAAGGGAGATACGCAGTATTTT. Amino acids: CASSVVPGGKGDTQYF.

This sequence joins TRBV6-6 and TRBJ1-5; 7 bases map to TRBD1. CDR1 is MNHNY, CDR2 SVGAGI, per germline (reference sequence). This CDR3 has 13 amino acids. J was trimmed by 9 bases and V by 6 bases; bases with no gene match: 8. The CDR3: CASSHRQGRPQHF. CDR3 coding DNA: TGTGCCAGCAGCCACAGACAGGGACGGCCCCAGCATTTT.

This clone was seen ten or more times. This chain joins TRBV4-1 and TRBJ1-5; 9 positions match TRBD1. CDR1 is MGHRA, CDR2 YSYEKL, per germline. This CDR3 is 16 amino acids long. After removal of 0 bases from V and 6 bases from J, the junction contained 6 bases not matched to a gene. DNA for the CDR3: TGCGCCAGCAGCCAAGATAATACAGGGGGCACTCAGCCCCAGCATTTT. It specifies CASSQDNTGGTQPQHF.

CDR3 in amino acids: CASKTFGTGADGYTF. The CDR3 region has the DNA TGTGCCAGCAAAACTTTCGGGACAGGGGCCGATGGCTACACCTTC. The rearrangement links TRBV27 to TRBJ1-2; 10 bases map to TRBD1. V shed 7 bases and J 6 bases; nucleotides not matched to a gene: 11. The CDR3 is 15 amino acids. Germline CDR1 MNHEY, CDR2 SMNVEV (reference sequence).

In its sample, this clone was seen once. The J gene is TRBJ1-3, the V gene TRBV7-2; weak D call: TRBD1 (6 bases). V was clipped by 5 bases and J by 0 bases, with 14 bases between them. CDR1 SGHTA and CDR2 FQGNSA come from the germline V gene. The CDR3 totals 16 residues. The CDR3 here is CASSLGQRYSGNTIYF. The CDR3 DNA sequence: TGTGCCAGCAGCCTGGGACAACGGTACTCTGGAAACACCATATATTTT.

The chain is built from TRBV28 and TRBJ2-7; the match to TRBD2 covers 13 bases. After removal of 6 bases from V and 6 bases from J, the junction contained 8 bases not matched to a gene. The CDR3 consists of 15 residues. CDR1 is MDHEN and CDR2 is SYDVKM in the germline V gene. CDR3 sequence reads: CASSKTSGRAPEQYF. In DNA, the CDR3 is TGTGCCAGCAGCAAAACTAGCGGGAGGGCCCCCGAGCAGTACTTC.

The CDR3 is CASSRDRDYGYTF. Written as DNA, the CDR3 is TGTGCCAGCAGCCGCGACAGGGACTATGGCTACACCTTC. The chain employs TRBV14 and TRBJ1-2, with 7 bases identical to TRBD1. This CDR3 comprises 13 residues. Germline CDR1 SGHDN, CDR2 FVKESK. V was pared by 4 bases and J by 3 bases, with 2 bases of the junction left unmatched.

The J gene is TRBJ1-2, the V gene TRBV4-1; 7 nucleotides agree with TRBD1. Losses at the gene ends were 3 bases for V and 4 bases for J; bases not matched to a gene: 8. Germline V gene sequence: CDR1 MGHRA, CDR2 YSYEKL. The CDR3 spans 15 residues. The CDR3 is CASSHPLGQVYGYTF. CDR3 nucleotide sequence: TGCGCCAGCAGCCACCCCTTAGGACAGGTCTATGGCTACACCTTC.

The chain recombines TRBV27 with TRBJ2-7; D gene uncertain. Germline V gene data show CDR1 as MNHEY and CDR2 as SMNVEV (reference sequence). Trimming left V 2 bases short and J 4 bases short, with 3 bases between. CDR3 length: 11 amino acids. CDR3 in amino acids: CASSLPYEQYF. The CDR3 region has the DNA TGTGCCAGCAGTTTACCTTACGAGCAGTACTTC.

This clone was seen just once. The chain has TRBV7-9 and TRBJ1-6; 7 bases fit TRBD1. Germline V gene data show CDR1 as SEHNR and CDR2 as FQNEAQ (reference sequence). Losses at the gene ends were 5 bases for V and 8 bases for J; bases not matched to a gene: 12. This CDR3 comprises 16 residues. In DNA form, the CDR3 reads TGTGCCAGCAGCCCGGGGACAGCGAGGGTGGATTCACCCCTCCACTTT. It codes for CASSPGTARVDSPLHF. The whole variable domain, filled in from reference TRBV7-9 and TRBJ1-6, reads DTGVSQNPRHKITKRGQNVTFRCDPISEHNRLYWYRQTLGQGPEFLTYFQNEAQLEKSRLLSDRFSAERPKGSFSTLEIQRTEQGDSAMYLCASSPGTARVDSPLHFGNGTRLTVT.

The chain is built from TRBV6-6 and TRBJ1-5, with no clear D. There are 15 residues in the CDR3. Trimming left V 2 bases short and J 0 bases short, with 8 bases between. Looked up from germline, CDR1 is MNHNY and CDR2 is SVGAGI (reference sequence). Written as DNA, the CDR3 is TGTGCCAGCAGTTACGGCACGAATAGCAATCAGCCCCAGCATTTT. Residues: CASSYGTNSNQPQHF.

The chain combines TRBV6-5 with TRBJ1-5; D is undetermined. The CDR3 loop spans 14 amino acids. Germline V lookup: CDR1 MNHEY, CDR2 SVGAGI. Trimming took 2 bases from V and 7 from J, leaving 12 bases between them. The CDR3 sequence is CASSYGGSGQPQHF. The CDR3 coding sequence is TGTGCCAGCAGTTACGGCGGGTCGGGGCAGCCCCAGCATTTT.

This clone was detected only a few times. The same CDR3 arises from other DNA sequences in this sample as well. This chain uses TRBV10-3 with TRBJ1-1; D is uncertain. V gave up 5 bases and J gave up 0 bases, with 7 bases separating them. CDR1 is ENHRY, CDR2 SYGVKD, per germline. CDR3 length equals 13 residues. The CDR3 coding sequence is TGTGCCATCAGTCGAGAGATGAACACTGAAGCTTTCTTT. It yields the protein CAISREMNTEAFF.